The 10 T cell receptor beta chains presented below share a single source sample, sequenced in a study of CD8 T cells in ankylosing spondylitis. The study's findings and limits: Characteristic of ankylosing spondylitis blood, it appeared, was a TCR beta motif comprising about eight highly homologous variants.

MiXCR was run by TCRdb on the 5' RACE reads, yielding one entry per CDR3 protein. The table shows approximately 540,000 distinct CDR3 sequences, with roughly 13% occurring only once. Their antigens are not known. The sequenced sample consisted of blood, either unsorted or a sorted T cell fraction (not recorded which). The receptors were sampled from a male donor with ankylosing spondylitis.

There are a few counts of this clonotype. V and J are TRBV5-1 and TRBJ2-7; 7 bases are a match to TRBD1. Trimming at V came to 3 bases and at J to 0 bases, leaving 3 bases not matched to a gene. The CDR3 sequence is 14 residues long. Germline CDR1 SGHRS, CDR2 YFSETQ. The CDR3 sequence: CASSSAGGSYEQYV. In nucleotides, the CDR3 is TGCGCCAGCAGCTCGGCAGGGGGCTCCTACGAGCAGTACGTC.

The J gene is TRBJ1-1, the V gene TRBV14; D unclear. Germline V gives CDR1 SGHDN, CDR2 FVKESK. Between the trimmed V and J ends, which lost 1 base and 10 bases, there was a span of 19 bases. The CDR3 covers 15 residues. CDR3 bases: TGTGCCAGCAGCCAAGCAGGTTCAGGCCTCCGGGGAGCTTTCTTT. Translating gives CASSQAGSGLRGAFF.

As DNA, the CDR3 is TGCGCCAGCAGCCATCAACCACCTTCCGGGACAGGGGGCGAAAATGAAAAACTGTTTTTT. As protein: CASSHQPPSGTGGENEKLFF. The V gene is TRBV4-1, the J gene TRBJ1-4; TRBD1 agrees at 12 bases. The CDR3 is made up of 20 amino acids. The V gene end was trimmed by 3 bases and the J gene end by 5 bases; junction bases not matched to a gene: 16. CDR1 MGHRA and CDR2 YSYEKL come from the germline V gene.

This clonotype has more than one count but fewer than ten. The chain combines TRBV29-1 with TRBJ2-3; D uncertain. In germline, CDR1 is SQVTM, CDR2 ANQGSEA. Trimming removed 3 bases at V and 0 bases at J, with 4 bases between. This CDR3 is 12 amino acids long. The CDR3 DNA sequence: TGCAGCGTTGACACTAGCACAGATACGCAGTATTTT. It is translated as CSVDTSTDTQYF.

This clonotype was seen many times. The chain joins TRBV20-1 to TRBJ2-7, with D possibly being TRBD2 (5 bases). Germline V gene sequence: CDR1 DFQATT, CDR2 SNEGSKA (reference sequence). With 1 base removed from V and 6 bases from J, the gap between germline ends came to 19 bases. The CDR3 contains 15 residues. This chain's CDR3 is CSARGRSAGGSEQYV. The CDR3 nucleotides read TGCAGTGCTAGAGGGAGGTCTGCCGGAGGATCCGAGCAGTACGTC.

The CDR3 region has the DNA TGCGCCAGCAGCCAAGCCTCCCCGGCGCTACTAGCGGGACTGCACAATGAGCAGTTCTTC. It encodes CASSQASPALLAGLHNEQFF. The rearrangement joins TRBV4-1 to TRBJ2-1; 10 bases are a match to TRBD2. Germline CDR1 reads MGHRA; CDR2 reads YSYEKL. V gave up 1 base and J gave up 5 bases; unmatched junction bases: 17. This CDR3 is built from 20 residues.

This clonotype was seen ten or more times. This chain links TRBV5-5 with TRBJ2-2; 8 bases agree with TRBD1. After removal of 4 bases from V and 5 bases from J, the junction contained 4 bases not matched to a gene. The CDR3 is made up of 14 amino acids. Germline CDR1 reads SGHKS; CDR2 reads YYEKEE (reference sequence). CDR3 in amino acids: CASSPRTGTGELFF. As DNA, the CDR3 is TGTGCCAGCAGCCCCCGGACAGGGACCGGGGAGCTGTTTTTT.

The rearrangement joins TRBV5-1 to TRBJ2-1, with D unresolved. Trimming cost V 1 base and J 0 bases, with 11 bases left between them. Germline-derived CDR1 and CDR2 are SGHRS and YFSETQ. This CDR3 is 16 amino acids long. CDR3 nucleotide sequence: TGCGCCAGCAGCTTGTCCCCCCGTAGCTCCTACAATGAGCAGTTCTTC. Protein: CASSLSPRSSYNEQFF.

This clonotype was seen a handful of times. J is TRBJ2-1 and V is TRBV5-1, with D perhaps TRBD1 or TRBD2 (6 bases each). The germline CDR1 and CDR2 sequences are SGHRS and YFSETQ. Trimming took 4 bases from V and 7 from J, leaving 24 bases between them. There are 17 residues in the CDR3. DNA of the CDR3: TGCGCCAGCAGCCGGGGGCGCCAACGTGGAGGTGGGAATGAGCAGTTCTTC. Translated: CASSRGRQRGGGNEQFF.

This rearrangement joins TRBV7-2 to TRBJ2-2; D remains unclear. The ends were cut back, 4 bases at V and 5 bases at J, with 17 bases in the middle. This CDR3 comprises 16 residues. Germline CDR1 SGHTA, CDR2 FQGNSA. The CDR3 DNA reads TGTGCCAGCAGCTCACCAACCCAAGCTCCAACCGGGGAGCTGTTTTTT. Translated: CASSSPTQAPTGELFF.